In this sample, the clone carrying this TCR beta chain turned up many times. Its specificity is unknown. After removal of 3 bases from V and 7 bases from J, the junction contained 12 bases not matched to a gene. The CDR3 runs to 17 residues. The germline gives CDR1 SGHDT, CDR2 YYEEEE. These data are taken from a study of identical twins. One entry per CDR3 protein results from TCRdb running MiXCR on the 5' RACE reads. The sample carries about 240,000 distinct CDR3 sequences, over 9.5% recorded once. Study-wide findings and caveats: In drawing conclusions, the study used cross-sectional statistical analysis and did not follow the same donors. Possibly, invariant MAIT and iNKT cells partly confounded zero-insertion analyses.

The chain combines TRBV5-6 with TRBJ2-5; 13 nucleotides align to TRBD2. This sequence originates from a man aged 45-60 years in good health. Material: memory T cells sorted from blood. CDR3: CASSSLTSGGLGGTQYF. CDR3 DNA: TGTGCCAGCAGCTCCCTGACTAGCGGGGGGTTAGGGGGGACCCAGTACTTC.